This paragraph covers one T cell receptor beta chain sequence. These data are taken from a study of blood T cell repertoires in COVID-19. Study information: The analysed material was cDNA or gDNA that came from T cells, B-cell-depleted T cells, or PBMCs.

Original processing methods: Nucleated cell counts were estimated from reference gene primer amplification. Profiling relied on immunoSEQ multiplex PCR, and the TCRdb table lists in-frame clones only, not all of them. From that table come the V and J calls and clone size; the DNA was used to work out D and trimming. This sample carries 100,000 to 150,000 clones, approximately 80% of them seen once, and the ten largest clones take roughly 25%. This CDR3 is 16 amino acids long. The trim removed 4 bases at V and 0 bases at J, leaving 5 bases unmatched. Germline V gene sequence: CDR1 LNHDA, CDR2 SQIVND (reference sequence).

The chain is built from TRBV19 and TRBJ1-3, with 8 bases identical to TRBD1. The receptor's source is a human donor in a cohort sampled during active COVID-19. Sequenced: peripheral blood. The CDR3 spells CASSSLQGGSGNTIYF. CDR3 DNA sequence: TGTGCCAGTAGTAGCCTACAGGGGGGCTCTGGAAACACCATATATTTT. The variable domain in full, completed from reference TRBV19 and TRBJ1-3, reads DGGITQSPKYLFRKEGQNVTLSCEQNLNHDAMYWYRQDPGQGLRLIYYSQIVNDFQKGDIAEGYSVSREKKESFPLTVTSAQKNPTAFYLCASSSLQGGSGNTIYFGEGSWLTVV.